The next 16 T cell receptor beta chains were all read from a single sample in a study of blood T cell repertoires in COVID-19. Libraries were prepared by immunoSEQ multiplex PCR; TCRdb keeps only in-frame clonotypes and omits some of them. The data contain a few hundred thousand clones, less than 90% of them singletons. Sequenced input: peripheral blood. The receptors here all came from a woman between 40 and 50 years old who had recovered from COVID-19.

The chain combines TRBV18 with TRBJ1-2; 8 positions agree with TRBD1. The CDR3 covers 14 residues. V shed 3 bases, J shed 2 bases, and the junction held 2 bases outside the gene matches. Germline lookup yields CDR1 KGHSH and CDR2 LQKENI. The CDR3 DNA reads TGTGCCAGCTCACCCAGGACAGGGAACTATGGCTACACCTTC. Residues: CASSPRTGNYGYTF.

In DNA form, the CDR3 reads TGTGCCAGTAGTTCTCCTCGGACAGGGATAACCAATGAAAAACTGTTTTTT. Translated: CASSSPRTGITNEKLFF. The chain carries TRBV19 and TRBJ1-4, with 8 bases fitting TRBD1. CDR1 is LNHDA, CDR2 SQIVND, per germline (reference sequence). V was pared by 5 bases and J by 5 bases, with 13 bases of the junction left unmatched. The CDR3 is 17 amino acids.

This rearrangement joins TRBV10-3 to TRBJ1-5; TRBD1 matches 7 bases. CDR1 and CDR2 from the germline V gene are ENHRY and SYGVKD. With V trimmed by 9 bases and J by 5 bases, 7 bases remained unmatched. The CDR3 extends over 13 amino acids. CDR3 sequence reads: CAIADRDDQPQHF. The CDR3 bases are TGTGCCATAGCCGACAGGGACGATCAGCCCCAGCATTTT.

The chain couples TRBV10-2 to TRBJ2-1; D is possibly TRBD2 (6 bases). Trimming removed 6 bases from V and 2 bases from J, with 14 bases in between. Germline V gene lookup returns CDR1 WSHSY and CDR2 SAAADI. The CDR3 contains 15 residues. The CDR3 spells CASRMGDFTYNEQFF. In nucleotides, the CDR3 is TGCGCCAGCAGGATGGGGGACTTCACCTACAATGAGCAGTTCTTC.

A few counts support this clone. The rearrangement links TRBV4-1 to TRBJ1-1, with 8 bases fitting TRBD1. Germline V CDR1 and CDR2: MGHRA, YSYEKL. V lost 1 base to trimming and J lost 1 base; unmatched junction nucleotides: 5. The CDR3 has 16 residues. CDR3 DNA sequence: TGCGCCAGCAGCCAAGGACAGGGGTCGCGGAACACTGAAGCTTTCTTT. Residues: CASSQGQGSRNTEAFF.

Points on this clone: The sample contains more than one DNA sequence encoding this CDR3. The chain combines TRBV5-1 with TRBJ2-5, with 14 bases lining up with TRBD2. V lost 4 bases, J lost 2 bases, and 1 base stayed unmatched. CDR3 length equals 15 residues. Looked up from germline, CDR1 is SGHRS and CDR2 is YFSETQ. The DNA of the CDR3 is TGCGCCAGCAGCAGACTAGCGGGGGGGCAAGAGACCCAGTACTTC. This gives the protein CASSRLAGGQETQYF. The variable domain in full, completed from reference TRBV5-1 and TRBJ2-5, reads KAGVTQTPRYLIKTRGQQVTLSCSPISGHRSVSWYQQTPGQGLQFLFEYFSETQRNKGNFPGRFSGRQFSNSRSEMNVSTLELGDSALYLCASSRLAGGQETQYFGPGTRLLVL.

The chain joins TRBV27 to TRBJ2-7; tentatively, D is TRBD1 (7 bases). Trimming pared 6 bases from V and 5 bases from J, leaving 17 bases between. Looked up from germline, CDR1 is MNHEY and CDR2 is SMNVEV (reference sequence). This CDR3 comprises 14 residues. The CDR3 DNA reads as TGTGCCAGCAGGCGGGACAGCCTTGGGGACGAGCAGTACTTC. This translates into CASRRDSLGDEQYF.

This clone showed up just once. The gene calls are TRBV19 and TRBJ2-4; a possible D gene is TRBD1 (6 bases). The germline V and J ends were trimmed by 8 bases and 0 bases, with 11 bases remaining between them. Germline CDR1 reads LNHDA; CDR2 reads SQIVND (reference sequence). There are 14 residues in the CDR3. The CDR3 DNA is TGTGCCAGTTGGGCAGGGGTAGCCAAAAACATTCAGTACTTC. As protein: CASWAGVAKNIQYF.

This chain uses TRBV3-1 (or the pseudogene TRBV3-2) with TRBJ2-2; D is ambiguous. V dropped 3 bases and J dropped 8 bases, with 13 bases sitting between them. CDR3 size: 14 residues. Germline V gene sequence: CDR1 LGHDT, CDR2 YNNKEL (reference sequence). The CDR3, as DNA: TGTGCCAGCAGCCAGAGGCCTTCATTGGGGGAGCTGTTTTTT. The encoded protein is CASSQRPSLGELFF.

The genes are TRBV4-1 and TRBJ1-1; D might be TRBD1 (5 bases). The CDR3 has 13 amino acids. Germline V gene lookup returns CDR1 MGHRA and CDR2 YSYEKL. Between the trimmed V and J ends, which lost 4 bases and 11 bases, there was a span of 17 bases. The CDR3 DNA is TGCGCCAGCAGCCTCGAGGTGGGGAGGGACGCTTTCTTT. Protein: CASSLEVGRDAFF.

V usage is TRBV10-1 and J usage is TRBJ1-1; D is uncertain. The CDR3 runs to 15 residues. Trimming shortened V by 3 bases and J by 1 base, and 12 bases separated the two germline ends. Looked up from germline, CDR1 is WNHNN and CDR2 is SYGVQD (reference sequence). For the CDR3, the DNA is TGCGCCAGCAGTGACCCGGACTTGGGGAACACTGAAGCTTTCTTT. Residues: CASSDPDLGNTEAFF.

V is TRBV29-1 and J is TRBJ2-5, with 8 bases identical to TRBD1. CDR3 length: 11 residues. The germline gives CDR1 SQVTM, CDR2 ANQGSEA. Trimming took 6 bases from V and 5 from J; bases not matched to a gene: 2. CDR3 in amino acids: CSVSGGETQYF. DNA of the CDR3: TGCAGCGTATCAGGGGGCGAGACCCAGTACTTC.

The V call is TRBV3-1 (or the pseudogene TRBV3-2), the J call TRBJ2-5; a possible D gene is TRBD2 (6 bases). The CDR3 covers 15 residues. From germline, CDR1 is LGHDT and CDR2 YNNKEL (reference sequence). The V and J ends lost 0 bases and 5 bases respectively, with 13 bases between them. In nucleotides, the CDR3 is TGTGCCAGCAGCCAAGACTTTACTAGCCGCGAGACCCAGTACTTC. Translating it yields CASSQDFTSRETQYF.

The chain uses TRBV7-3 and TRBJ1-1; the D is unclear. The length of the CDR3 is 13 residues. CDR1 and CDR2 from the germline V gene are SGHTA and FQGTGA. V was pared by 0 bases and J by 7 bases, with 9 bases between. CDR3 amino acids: CASSLTVGYEAFF. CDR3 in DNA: TGTGCCAGCAGCTTAACAGTGGGCTATGAAGCTTTCTTT.

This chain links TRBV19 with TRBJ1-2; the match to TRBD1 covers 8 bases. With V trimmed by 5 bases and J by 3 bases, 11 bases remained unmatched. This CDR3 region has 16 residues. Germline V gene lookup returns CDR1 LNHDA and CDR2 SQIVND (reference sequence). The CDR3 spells CASSAQPGQAYYGYTF. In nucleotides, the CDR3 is TGTGCCAGTAGTGCTCAGCCGGGACAGGCTTACTATGGCTACACCTTC.

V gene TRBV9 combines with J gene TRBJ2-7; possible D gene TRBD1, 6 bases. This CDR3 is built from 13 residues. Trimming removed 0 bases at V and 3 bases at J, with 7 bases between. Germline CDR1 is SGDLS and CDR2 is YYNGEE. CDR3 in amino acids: CASSVEDSYEQYF. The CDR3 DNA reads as TGTGCCAGCAGCGTAGAGGACAGCTACGAGCAGTACTTC.